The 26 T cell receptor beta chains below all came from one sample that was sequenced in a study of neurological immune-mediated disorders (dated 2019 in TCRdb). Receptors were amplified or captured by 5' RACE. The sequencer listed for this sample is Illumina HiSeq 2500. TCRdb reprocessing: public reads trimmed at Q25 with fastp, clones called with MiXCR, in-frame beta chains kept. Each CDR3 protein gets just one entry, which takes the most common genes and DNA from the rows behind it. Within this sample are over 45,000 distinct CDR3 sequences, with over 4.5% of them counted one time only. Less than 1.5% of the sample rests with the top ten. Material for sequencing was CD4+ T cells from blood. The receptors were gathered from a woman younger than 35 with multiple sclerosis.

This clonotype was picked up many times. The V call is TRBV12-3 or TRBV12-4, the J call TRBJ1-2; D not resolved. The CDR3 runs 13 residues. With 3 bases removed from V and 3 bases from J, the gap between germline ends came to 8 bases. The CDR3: CASSFGQDYGYTF. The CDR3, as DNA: TGTGCCAGCAGTTTTGGGCAGGACTATGGCTACACCTTC.

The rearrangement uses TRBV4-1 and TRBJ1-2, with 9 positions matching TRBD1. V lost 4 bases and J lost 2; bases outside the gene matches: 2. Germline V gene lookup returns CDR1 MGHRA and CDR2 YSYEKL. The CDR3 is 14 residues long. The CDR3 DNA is TGCGCCAGCAGCCGGACAGGGGACAACTATGGCTACACCTTC. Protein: CASSRTGDNYGYTF.

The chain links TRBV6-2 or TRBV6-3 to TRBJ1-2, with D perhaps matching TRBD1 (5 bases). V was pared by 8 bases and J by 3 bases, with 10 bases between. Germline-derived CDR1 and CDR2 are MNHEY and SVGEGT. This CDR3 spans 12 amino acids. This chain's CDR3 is CASVQGDYGYTF. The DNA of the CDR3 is TGTGCCAGCGTTCAAGGGGACTATGGCTACACCTTC.

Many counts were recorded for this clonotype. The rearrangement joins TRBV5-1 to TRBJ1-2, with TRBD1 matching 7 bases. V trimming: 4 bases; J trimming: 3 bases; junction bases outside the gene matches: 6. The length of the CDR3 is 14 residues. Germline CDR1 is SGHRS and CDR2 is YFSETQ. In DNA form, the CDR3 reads TGCGCCAGCAGCCCTGGACAGGAGTACTATGGCTACACCTTC. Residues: CASSPGQEYYGYTF.

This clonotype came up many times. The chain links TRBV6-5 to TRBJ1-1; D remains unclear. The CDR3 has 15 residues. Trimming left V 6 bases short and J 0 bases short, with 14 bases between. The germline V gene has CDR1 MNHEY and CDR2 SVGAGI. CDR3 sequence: CASRPHGGVNTEAFF. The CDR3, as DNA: TGTGCCAGCAGGCCCCACGGCGGGGTGAACACTGAAGCTTTCTTT.

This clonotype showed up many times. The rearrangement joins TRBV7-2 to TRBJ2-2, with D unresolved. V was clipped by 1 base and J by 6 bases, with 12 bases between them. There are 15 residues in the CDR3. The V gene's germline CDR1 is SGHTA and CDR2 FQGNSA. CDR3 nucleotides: TGTGCCAGCAGCTTAGAGATCCCTCCGGCCGGGGAGCTGTTTTTT. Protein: CASSLEIPPAGELFF.

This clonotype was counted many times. As DNA, the CDR3 is TGTGCCAGCAGCCAAGATCTTAACAGGGGGCTTCGGTCCTATAATTCACCCCTCCACTTT. It encodes CASSQDLNRGLRSYNSPLHF. The chain carries TRBV4-2 and TRBJ1-6; TRBD1 agrees at 9 bases. The CDR3 runs to 20 residues. CDR1 is LGHNA and CDR2 is YNFKEQ in the germline V gene. V lost 0 bases to trimming and J lost 1 base; unmatched junction nucleotides: 10.

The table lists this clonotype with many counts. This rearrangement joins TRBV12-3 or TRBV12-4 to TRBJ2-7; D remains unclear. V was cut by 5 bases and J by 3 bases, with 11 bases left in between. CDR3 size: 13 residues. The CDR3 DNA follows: TGTGCCAGCAGTCCGGGCCCCTTCTACGAGCAGTACTTC. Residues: CASSPGPFYEQYF.

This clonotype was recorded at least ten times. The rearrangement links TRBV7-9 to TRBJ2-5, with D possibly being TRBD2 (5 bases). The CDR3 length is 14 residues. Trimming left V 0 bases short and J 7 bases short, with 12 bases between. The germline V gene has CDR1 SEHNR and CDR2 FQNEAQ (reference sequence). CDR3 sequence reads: CASSLAVSAGTQYF. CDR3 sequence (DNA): TGTGCCAGCAGCTTAGCAGTTTCTGCGGGGACCCAGTACTTC.

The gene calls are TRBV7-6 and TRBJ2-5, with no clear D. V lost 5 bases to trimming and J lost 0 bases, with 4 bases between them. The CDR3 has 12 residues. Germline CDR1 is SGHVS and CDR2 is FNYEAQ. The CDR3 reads CASSINQETQYF. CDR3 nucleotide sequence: TGTGCCAGCAGCATAAACCAAGAGACCCAGTACTTC.

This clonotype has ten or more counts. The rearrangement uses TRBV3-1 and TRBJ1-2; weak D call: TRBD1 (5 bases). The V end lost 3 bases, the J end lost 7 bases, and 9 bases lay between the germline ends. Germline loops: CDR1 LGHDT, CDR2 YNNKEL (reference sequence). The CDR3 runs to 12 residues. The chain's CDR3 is CASSQAGLGYTF. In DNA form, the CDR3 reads TGTGCCAGCAGCCAGGCGGGGCTTGGCTACACCTTC.

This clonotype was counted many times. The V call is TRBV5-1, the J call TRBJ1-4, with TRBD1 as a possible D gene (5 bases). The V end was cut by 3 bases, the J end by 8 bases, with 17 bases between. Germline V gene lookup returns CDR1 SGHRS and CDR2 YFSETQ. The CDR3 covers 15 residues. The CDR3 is CASSSGTPVGEKLFF. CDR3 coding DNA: TGCGCCAGCAGCTCCGGGACGCCGGTGGGGGAAAAACTGTTTTTT.

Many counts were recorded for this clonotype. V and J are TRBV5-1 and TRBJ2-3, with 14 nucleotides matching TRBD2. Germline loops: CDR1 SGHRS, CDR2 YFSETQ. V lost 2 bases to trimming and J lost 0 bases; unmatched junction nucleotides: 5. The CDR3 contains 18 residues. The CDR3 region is CASSFGLAGGHSTDTQYF. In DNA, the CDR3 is TGCGCCAGCAGCTTCGGACTAGCGGGGGGCCACAGCACAGATACGCAGTATTTT.

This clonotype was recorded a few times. For the CDR3, the DNA is TGTGCCAGCAGCTTATTACCGGGACAGGGGAGGGCAGATACGCAGTATTTT. Translating it yields CASSLLPGQGRADTQYF. This sequence joins TRBV5-6 and TRBJ2-3; 10 bases agree with TRBD1. CDR1 and CDR2 (germline): SGHDT, YYEEEE. V lost 2 bases to trimming and J lost 4 bases; unmatched junction nucleotides: 10. The CDR3 extends over 17 amino acids.

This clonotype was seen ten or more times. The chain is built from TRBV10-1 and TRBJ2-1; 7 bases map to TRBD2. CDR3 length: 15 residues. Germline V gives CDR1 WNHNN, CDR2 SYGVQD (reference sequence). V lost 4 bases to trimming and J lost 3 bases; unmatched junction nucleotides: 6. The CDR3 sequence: CASSGVPSGYNEQFF. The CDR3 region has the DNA TGCGCCAGCAGTGGGGTCCCTAGCGGCTACAATGAGCAGTTCTTC.

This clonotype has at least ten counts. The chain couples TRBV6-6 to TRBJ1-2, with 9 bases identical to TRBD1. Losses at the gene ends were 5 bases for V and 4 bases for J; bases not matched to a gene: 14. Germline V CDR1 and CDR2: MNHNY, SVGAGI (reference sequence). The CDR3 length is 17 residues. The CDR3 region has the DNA TGTGCCAGCAGTCGCACCGGGACAGGGTTTCTAGGCTATGGCTACACCTTC. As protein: CASSRTGTGFLGYGYTF.

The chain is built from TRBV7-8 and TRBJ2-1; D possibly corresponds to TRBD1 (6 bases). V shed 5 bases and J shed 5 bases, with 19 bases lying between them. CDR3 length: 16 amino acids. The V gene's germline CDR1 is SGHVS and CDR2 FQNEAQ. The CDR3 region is CASSPRTATLDNEQFF. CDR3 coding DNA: TGTGCCAGCAGCCCAAGGACAGCCACCTTAGACAATGAGCAGTTCTTC.

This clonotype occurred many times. CDR3: CASSPAGTSGRDIQYF. The CDR3, as DNA: TGCGCCAGCAGCCCCGCTGGGACTAGCGGGAGGGACATTCAGTACTTC. The V and J genes are TRBV5-1 and TRBJ2-4; 16 bases are shared with TRBD2. V dropped 4 bases and J dropped 8; count of bases not matched to a gene: 6. CDR1 and CDR2 (germline): SGHRS, YFSETQ. The CDR3 extends over 16 amino acids.

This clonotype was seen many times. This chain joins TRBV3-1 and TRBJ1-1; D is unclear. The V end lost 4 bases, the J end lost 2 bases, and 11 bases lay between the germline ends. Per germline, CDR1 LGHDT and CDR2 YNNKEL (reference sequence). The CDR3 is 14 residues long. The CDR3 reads CASSLRPGNTEAFF. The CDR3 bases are TGTGCCAGCAGCCTCCGTCCGGGTAACACTGAAGCTTTCTTT.

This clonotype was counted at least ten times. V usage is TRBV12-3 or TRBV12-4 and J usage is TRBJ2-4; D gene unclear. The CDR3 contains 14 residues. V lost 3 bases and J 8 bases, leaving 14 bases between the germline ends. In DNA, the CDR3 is TGTGCCAGCAGTTTCCGTCAGGTGGTGGACATTCAGTACTTC. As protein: CASSFRQVVDIQYF.

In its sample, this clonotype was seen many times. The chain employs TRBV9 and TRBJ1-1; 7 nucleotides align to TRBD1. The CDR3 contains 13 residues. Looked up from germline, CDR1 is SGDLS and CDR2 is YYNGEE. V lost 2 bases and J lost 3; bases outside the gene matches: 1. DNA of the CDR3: TGTGCCAGCAGCGTCGACAGGGACACTGAAGCTTTCTTT. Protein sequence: CASSVDRDTEAFF.

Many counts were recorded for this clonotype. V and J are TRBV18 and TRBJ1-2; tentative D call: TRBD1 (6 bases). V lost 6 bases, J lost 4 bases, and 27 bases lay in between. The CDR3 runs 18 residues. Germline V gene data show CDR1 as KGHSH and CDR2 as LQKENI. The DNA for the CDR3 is TGTGCCAGCTCGACCACAGGTGTTTCGGGGGGCGTTGGCTATGGCTACACCTTC. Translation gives CASSTTGVSGGVGYGYTF.

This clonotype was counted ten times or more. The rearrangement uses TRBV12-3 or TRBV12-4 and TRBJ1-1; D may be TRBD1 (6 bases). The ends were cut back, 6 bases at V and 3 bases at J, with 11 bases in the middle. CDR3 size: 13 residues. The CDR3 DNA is TGTGCCAGCAGCTGGGCAGGGGACACTGAAGCTTTCTTT. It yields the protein CASSWAGDTEAFF.

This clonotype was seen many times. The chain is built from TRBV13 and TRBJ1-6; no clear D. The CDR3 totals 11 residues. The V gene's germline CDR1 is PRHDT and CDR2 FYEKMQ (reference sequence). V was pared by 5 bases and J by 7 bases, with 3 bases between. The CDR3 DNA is TGTGCCAGCAGCCACAATTCACCCCTCCACTTT. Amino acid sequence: CASSHNSPLHF.

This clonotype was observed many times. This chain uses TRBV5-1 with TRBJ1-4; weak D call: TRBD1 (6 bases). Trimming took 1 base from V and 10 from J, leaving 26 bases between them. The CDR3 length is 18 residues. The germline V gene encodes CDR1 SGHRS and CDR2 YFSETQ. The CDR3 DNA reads TGCGCCAGCAGCTTGACAGGGTCAATCAATTCCAACTTCTTAAAACTGTTTTTT. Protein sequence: CASSLTGSINSNFLKLFF.

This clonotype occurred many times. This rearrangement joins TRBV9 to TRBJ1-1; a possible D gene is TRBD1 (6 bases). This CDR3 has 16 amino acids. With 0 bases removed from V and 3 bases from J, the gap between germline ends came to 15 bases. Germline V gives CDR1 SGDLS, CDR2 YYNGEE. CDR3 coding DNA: TGTGCCAGCAGCGTAGGTAAAGGGACAATCGACACTGAAGCTTTCTTT. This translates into CASSVGKGTIDTEAFF.